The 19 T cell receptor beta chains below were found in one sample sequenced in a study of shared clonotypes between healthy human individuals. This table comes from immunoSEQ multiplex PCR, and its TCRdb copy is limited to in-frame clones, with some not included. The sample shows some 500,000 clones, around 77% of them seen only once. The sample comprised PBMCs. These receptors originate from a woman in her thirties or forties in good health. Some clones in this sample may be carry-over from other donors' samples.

CDR3 residues: CASSPTLAGAGSNEQFF. CDR3 DNA sequence: TGTGCCAGCAGCCCAACCCTAGCGGGAGCCGGTTCTAATGAGCAGTTCTTC. The chain carries TRBV7-6 and TRBJ2-1; 10 nucleotides line up with TRBD2. This CDR3 spans 17 amino acids. Germline lookup yields CDR1 SGHVS and CDR2 FNYEAQ. Trimming cost V 5 bases and J 7 bases; bases outside gene matches: 14.

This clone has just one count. The CDR3 nucleotides are TGTGCCAGCAGCCAAAGGACAGATCAGCCCCAGCATTTT. Amino acid sequence: CASSQRTDQPQHF. The chain has TRBV5-5 and TRBJ1-5; maybe TRBD1 (6 bases). V was trimmed by 4 bases and J by 5 bases, leaving 10 bases between them. Germline V gene data show CDR1 as SGHKS and CDR2 as YYEKEE (reference sequence). This CDR3 region has 13 residues.

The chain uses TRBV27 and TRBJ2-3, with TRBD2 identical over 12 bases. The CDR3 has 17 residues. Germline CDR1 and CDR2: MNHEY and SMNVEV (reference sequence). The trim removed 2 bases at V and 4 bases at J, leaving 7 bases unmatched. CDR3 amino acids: CASSLRASGRVPDTQYF. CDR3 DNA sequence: TGTGCCAGCAGTTTACGTGCTAGCGGGAGGGTGCCAGATACGCAGTATTTT.

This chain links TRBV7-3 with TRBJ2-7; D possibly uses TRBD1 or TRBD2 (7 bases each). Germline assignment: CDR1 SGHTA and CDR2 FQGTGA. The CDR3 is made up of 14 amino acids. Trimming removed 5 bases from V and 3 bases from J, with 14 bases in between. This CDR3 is CASSPQGGDYEQYF. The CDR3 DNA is TGTGCCAGCAGCCCCCAGGGGGGGGACTACGAGCAGTACTTC.

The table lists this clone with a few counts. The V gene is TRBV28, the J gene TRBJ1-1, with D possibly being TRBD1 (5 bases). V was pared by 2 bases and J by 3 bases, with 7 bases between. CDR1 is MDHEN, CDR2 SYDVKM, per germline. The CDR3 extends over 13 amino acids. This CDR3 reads CASSLSRDTEAFF. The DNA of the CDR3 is TGTGCCAGCAGTTTAAGCAGGGACACTGAAGCTTTCTTT.

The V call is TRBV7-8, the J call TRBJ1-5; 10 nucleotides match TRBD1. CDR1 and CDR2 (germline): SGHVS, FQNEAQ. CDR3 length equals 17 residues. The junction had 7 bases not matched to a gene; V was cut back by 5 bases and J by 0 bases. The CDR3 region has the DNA TGTGCCAGCAGCCAAGACAGGGGGCTGGGTAGCAATCAGCCCCAGCATTTT. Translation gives CASSQDRGLGSNQPQHF. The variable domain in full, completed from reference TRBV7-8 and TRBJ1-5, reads GAGVSQSPRYKVAKRGQDVALRCDPISGHVSLFWYQQALGQGPEFLTYFQNEAQLDKSGLPSDRFFAERPEGSVSTLKIQRTQQEDSAVYLCASSQDRGLGSNQPQHFGDGTRLSIL.

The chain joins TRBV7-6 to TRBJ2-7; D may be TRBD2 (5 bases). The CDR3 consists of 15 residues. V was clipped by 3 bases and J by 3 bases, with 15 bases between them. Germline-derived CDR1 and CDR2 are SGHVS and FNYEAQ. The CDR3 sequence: CASSFPPRAVYEQYF. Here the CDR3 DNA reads TGTGCCAGCAGCTTTCCCCCGAGGGCTGTCTACGAGCAGTACTTC.

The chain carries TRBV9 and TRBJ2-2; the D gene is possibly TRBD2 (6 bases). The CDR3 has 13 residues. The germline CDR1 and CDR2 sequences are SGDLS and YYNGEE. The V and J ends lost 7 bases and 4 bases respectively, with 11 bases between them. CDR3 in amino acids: CASRESSTGELFF. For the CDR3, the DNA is TGTGCCAGCCGGGAGTCGAGCACCGGGGAGCTGTTTTTT.

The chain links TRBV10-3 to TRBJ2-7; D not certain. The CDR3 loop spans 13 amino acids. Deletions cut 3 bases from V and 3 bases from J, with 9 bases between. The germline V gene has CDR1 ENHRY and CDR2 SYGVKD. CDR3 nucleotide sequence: TGTGCCATCAGTGATGACGGCCTCTACGAGCAGTACTTC. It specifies CAISDDGLYEQYF.

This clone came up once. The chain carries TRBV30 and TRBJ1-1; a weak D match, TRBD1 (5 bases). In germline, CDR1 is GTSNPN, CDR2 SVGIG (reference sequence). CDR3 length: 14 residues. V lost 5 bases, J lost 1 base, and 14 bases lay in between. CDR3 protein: CAWDGGRENTEAFF. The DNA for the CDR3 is TGTGCCTGGGATGGGGGGAGGGAGAACACTGAAGCTTTCTTT.

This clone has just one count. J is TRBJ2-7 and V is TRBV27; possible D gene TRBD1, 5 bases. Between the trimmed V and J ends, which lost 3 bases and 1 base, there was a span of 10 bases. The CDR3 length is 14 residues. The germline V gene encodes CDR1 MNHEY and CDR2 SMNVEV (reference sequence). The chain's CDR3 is CASSFRQTSYEQYF. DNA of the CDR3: TGTGCCAGCAGTTTCCGACAGACTTCCTACGAGCAGTACTTC.

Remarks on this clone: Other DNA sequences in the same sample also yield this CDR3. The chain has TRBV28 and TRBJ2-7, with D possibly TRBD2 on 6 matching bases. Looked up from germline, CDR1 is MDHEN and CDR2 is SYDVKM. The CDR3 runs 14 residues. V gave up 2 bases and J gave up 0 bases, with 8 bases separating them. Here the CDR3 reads CASSLVGGSYEQYF. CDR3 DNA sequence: TGTGCCAGCAGTTTAGTGGGGGGCTCCTACGAGCAGTACTTC.

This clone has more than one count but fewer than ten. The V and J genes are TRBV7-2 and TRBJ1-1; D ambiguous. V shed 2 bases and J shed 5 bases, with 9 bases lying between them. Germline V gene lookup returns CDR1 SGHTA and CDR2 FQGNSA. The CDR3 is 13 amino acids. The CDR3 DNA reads TGTGCCAGCAGCTTAAAGGTTGGTACTGAAGCTTTCTTT. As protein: CASSLKVGTEAFF.

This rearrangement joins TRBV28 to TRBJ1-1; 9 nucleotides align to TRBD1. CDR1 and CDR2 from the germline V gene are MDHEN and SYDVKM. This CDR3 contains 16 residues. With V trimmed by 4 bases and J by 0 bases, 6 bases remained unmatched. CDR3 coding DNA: TGTGCCAGCAGTTCCCCCGGGACAGGGATGAACACTGAAGCTTTCTTT. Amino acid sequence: CASSSPGTGMNTEAFF.

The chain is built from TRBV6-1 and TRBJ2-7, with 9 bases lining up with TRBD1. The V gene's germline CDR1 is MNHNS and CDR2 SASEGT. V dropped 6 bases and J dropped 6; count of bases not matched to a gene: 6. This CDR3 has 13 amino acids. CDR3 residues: CASRFTGGVEQYF. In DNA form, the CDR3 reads TGTGCCAGCAGATTCACAGGGGGCGTCGAGCAGTACTTC.

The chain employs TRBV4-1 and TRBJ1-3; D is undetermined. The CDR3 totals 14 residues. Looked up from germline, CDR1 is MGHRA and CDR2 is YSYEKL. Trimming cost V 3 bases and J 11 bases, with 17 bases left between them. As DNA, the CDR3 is TGCGCCAGCAGCCAGCGGGCCCTCGAGGATCCCATATATTTT. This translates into CASSQRALEDPIYF.

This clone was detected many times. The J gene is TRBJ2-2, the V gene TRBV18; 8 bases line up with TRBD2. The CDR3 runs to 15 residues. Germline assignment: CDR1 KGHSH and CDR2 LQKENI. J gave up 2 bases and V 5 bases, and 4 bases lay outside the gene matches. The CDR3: CASSLLAANTGELFF. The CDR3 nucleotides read TGTGCCAGCTCATTACTAGCGGCTAACACCGGGGAGCTGTTTTTT.

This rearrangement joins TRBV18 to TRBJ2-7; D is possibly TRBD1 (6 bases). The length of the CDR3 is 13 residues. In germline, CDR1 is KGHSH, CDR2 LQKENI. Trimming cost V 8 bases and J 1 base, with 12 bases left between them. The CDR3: CASVQGSSYEQYF. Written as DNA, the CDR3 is TGTGCCAGCGTACAGGGTTCATCCTACGAGCAGTACTTC.

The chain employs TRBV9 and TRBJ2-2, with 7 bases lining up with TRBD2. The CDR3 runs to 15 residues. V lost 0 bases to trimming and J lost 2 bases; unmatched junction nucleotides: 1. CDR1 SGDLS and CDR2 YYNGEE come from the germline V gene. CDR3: CASSVAGGNTGELFF. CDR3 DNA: TGTGCCAGCAGCGTAGCGGGAGGCAACACCGGGGAGCTGTTTTTT.